The 15 T cell receptor beta chains reported below all come from one sample, sequenced in a study of blood T cell repertoires in COVID-19. The table came from immunoSEQ multiplex PCR; TCRdb's copy has only in-frame clones and leaves some out. This sample has a few hundred thousand clones, with 70% to 90% found just once. Sequencing was carried out using peripheral blood. Receptor source: a woman in her sixties or seventies with acute or convalescent COVID-19.

This rearrangement joins TRBV5-4 to TRBJ1-4; D perhaps matches TRBD1 (6 bases). The V end was cut by 4 bases, the J end by 4 bases, with 8 bases between. Germline assignment: CDR1 SGHNT and CDR2 YYREEE (reference sequence). The CDR3 has 13 amino acids. For the CDR3, the DNA is TGTGCCAGCAGCATACAGGGTAATGAAAAACTGTTTTTT. Protein: CASSIQGNEKLFF.

This chain links TRBV21-1 with TRBJ2-2; TRBD1, the table's D call, was not compared with the DNA. TRBV21-1 is a documented pseudogene. The CDR3 covers 18 residues. CDR3 in amino acids: CASSKGGDRGRSTGELFF. The CDR3 DNA reads TGTGCCAGCAGCAAAGGGGGAGACAGGGGGCGAAGCACCGGGGAGCTGTTTTTT.

The chain has TRBV6-2 or TRBV6-3 and TRBJ2-5; 7 bases fit TRBD2. Germline trimming cut 5 bases from V and 3 bases from J; bases unmatched to any gene: 3. Germline V lookup: CDR1 MNHEY, CDR2 SVGEGT. The CDR3 is 13 amino acids. The CDR3 DNA reads TGTGCCAGCAGTCCCGCGGGGGAAGAGACCCAGTACTTC. This gives the protein CASSPAGEETQYF.

This clone is a singleton in its sample. The chain links TRBV7-9 to TRBJ1-2; D is uncertain. The germline V gene has CDR1 SEHNR and CDR2 FQNEAQ (reference sequence). V lost 5 bases, J lost 2 bases, and 12 bases lay in between. This CDR3 comprises 14 residues. Here the CDR3 reads CASSETLSNYGYTF. Written as DNA, the CDR3 is TGTGCCAGCAGCGAGACACTCTCGAACTATGGCTACACCTTC. Full variable domain (missing parts from reference TRBV7-9 and TRBJ1-2): DTGVSQNPRHKITKRGQNVTFRCDPISEHNRLYWYRQTLGQGPEFLTYFQNEAQLEKSRLLSDRFSAERPKGSFSTLEIQRTEQGDSAMYLCASSETLSNYGYTFGSGTRLTVV.

This chain links TRBV7-9 with TRBJ1-1; D remains ambiguous. Germline-derived CDR1 and CDR2 are SEHNR and FQNEAQ (reference sequence). This CDR3 spans 15 amino acids. V shed 4 bases and J shed 4 bases, with 16 bases lying between them. Written as DNA, the CDR3 is TGTGCCAGCAGCTCCCCGGAGGGCTCTGGCACTGAAGCTTTCTTT. This gives the protein CASSSPEGSGTEAFF.

The chain has TRBV10-3 and TRBJ2-2; D is possibly TRBD2 (5 bases). Trimming left V 0 bases short and J 2 bases short, with 10 bases between. CDR1 and CDR2 (germline): ENHRY, SYGVKD. The CDR3 runs to 16 residues. In DNA form, the CDR3 reads TGTGCCATCAGTGAGTCGGGAGTGCTTAACACCGGGGAGCTGTTTTTT. This translates into CAISESGVLNTGELFF.

The rearrangement uses TRBV5-6 and TRBJ2-6, with D hard to call. The CDR3 is made up of 16 amino acids. V lost 4 bases, J lost 2 bases, and 13 bases lay in between. CDR1 is SGHDT, CDR2 YYEEEE, per germline. This CDR3 reads CASSSLTDTGANVLTF. CDR3 DNA: TGTGCCAGCAGCAGCCTGACCGACACTGGGGCCAACGTCCTGACTTTC.

Only one count was recorded for this clone. The chain uses TRBV10-3 and TRBJ2-2; 8 bases agree with TRBD1. V gave up 3 bases and J gave up 8 bases; unmatched junction bases: 5. The CDR3 extends over 14 amino acids. Germline CDR1 and CDR2: ENHRY and SYGVKD. DNA of the CDR3: TGTGCCATCAGTGAAAGACAGGGGAAAGGGGAGCTGTTTTTT. It translates to CAISERQGKGELFF.

The chain joins TRBV7-9 to TRBJ1-2; D is perhaps TRBD1 (5 bases). V lost 11 bases, J lost 3 bases, and 16 bases lay in between. The germline CDR1 and CDR2 sequences are SEHNR and FQNEAQ (reference sequence). This CDR3 has 13 residues. CDR3 residues: CAGRIGADYGYTF. The CDR3 DNA sequence: TGTGCCGGCCGAATAGGGGCCGACTATGGCTACACCTTC.

The chain links TRBV30 to TRBJ1-2, with D tentatively TRBD1 (6 bases). Germline V lookup: CDR1 GTSNPN, CDR2 SVGIG (reference sequence). The CDR3 extends over 13 amino acids. V lost 3 bases, J lost 6 bases, and 14 bases lay in between. CDR3 DNA sequence: TGTGCCTGGAGGGGGGCCCCAGGAGATGGCTACACCTTC. Protein sequence: CAWRGAPGDGYTF.

The CDR3 is CASRGQGNSDGYTF. In nucleotides, the CDR3 is TGTGCCAGCAGGGGACAGGGGAATTCGGATGGCTACACCTTC. The chain has TRBV6-5 and TRBJ1-2; 10 nucleotides match TRBD1. The V and J ends lost 6 bases and 6 bases, in that order; junction bases with no gene match: 7. The germline V gene encodes CDR1 MNHEY and CDR2 SVGAGI. The CDR3 totals 14 residues.

The rearrangement links TRBV7-2 to TRBJ2-2; D is possibly TRBD1 (6 bases). The CDR3 contains 13 residues. In germline, CDR1 is SGHTA, CDR2 FQGNSA. Trimming pared 5 bases from V and 6 bases from J, leaving 10 bases between. The CDR3 DNA is TGTGCCAGCAGCCCTCGGACAGCCGGGGAGCTGTTTTTT. Protein: CASSPRTAGELFF.

The V gene is TRBV6-5, the J gene TRBJ2-1; maybe TRBD2 (6 bases). Germline V lookup: CDR1 MNHEY, CDR2 SVGAGI. V lost 6 bases and J lost 8, with 11 bases in between. This CDR3 is 12 amino acids long. CDR3 sequence (DNA): TGTGCCAGCAGGGGACTGGACCATGAGCAGTTCTTC. Protein: CASRGLDHEQFF.

This sequence joins TRBV7-9 and TRBJ2-3; D ambiguous. Germline V gene data show CDR1 as SEHNR and CDR2 as FQNEAQ (reference sequence). The CDR3 consists of 12 residues. V lost 8 bases to trimming and J lost 2 bases, with 8 bases between them. CDR3 sequence reads: CASELVTDTQYF. DNA of the CDR3: TGTGCCAGCGAGCTGGTCACAGATACGCAGTATTTT.

The rearrangement joins TRBV5-1 to TRBJ1-2; the D gene is possibly TRBD1 (5 bases). Trimming stripped 0 bases from V and 2 bases from J, with 8 bases between. Germline V CDR1 and CDR2: SGHRS, YFSETQ. This CDR3 spans 14 amino acids. The CDR3 DNA follows: TGCGCCAGCAGCTTGGAGGGGAAAAACTATGGCTACACCTTC. Protein: CASSLEGKNYGYTF.